This T cell receptor beta chain was found in a study of CXCR3-negative and CXCR3-positive naive CD8 T cells. Study findings and constraints: Within a donor, both naive subsets shared TRBV-TRBJ usage, unlike memory cells.

Worth noting for this clonotype: Its target is not known.

The CDR3 is 13 amino acids. Germline lookup yields CDR1 SQVTM and CDR2 ANQGSEA. 5' RACE with UMI labels generated the TRB cDNA libraries. TCRdb re-called the 5' RACE reads; every CDR3 protein appears as one record, without DNA. In all, the sample yields several thousand distinct CDR3 sequences. The TCR sequence derives from a human donor in good health. Some clones in this sample may be carry-over from other donors' samples. V usage is TRBV29-1 and J usage is TRBJ1-2; TCRdb proposes TRBD1, but this gene call is untestable without DNA. Sequencing was performed on naive CXCR3- CD8+ T cells from blood. Subset meaning: CD45RO-CCR7+CD27+CD95- naive CD8+ T cells lacking CXCR3 (TNR3-). Here the CDR3 reads CSVEQGVGYGYTF.